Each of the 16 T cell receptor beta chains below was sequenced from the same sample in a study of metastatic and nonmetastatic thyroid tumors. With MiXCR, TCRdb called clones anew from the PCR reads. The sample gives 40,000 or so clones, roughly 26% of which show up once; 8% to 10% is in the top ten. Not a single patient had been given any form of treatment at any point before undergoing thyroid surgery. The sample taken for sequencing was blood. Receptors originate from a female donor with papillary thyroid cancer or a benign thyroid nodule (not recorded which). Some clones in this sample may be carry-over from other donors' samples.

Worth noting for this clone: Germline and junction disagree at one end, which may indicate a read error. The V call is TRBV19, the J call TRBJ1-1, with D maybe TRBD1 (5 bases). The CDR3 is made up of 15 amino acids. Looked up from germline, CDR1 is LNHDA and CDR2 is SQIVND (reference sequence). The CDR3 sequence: CASSMEGRATTEDFF. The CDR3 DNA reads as TGTGCCAGTAGTATGGAGGGCAGGGCAACCACTGAAGATTTCTTT.

DNA for the CDR3: TGTGCCAGTGGCCAAGGCGTCAGTAACTACAATGAGCAGTTCTTC. This sequence encodes CASGQGVSNYNEQFF. V gene TRBV19 combines with J gene TRBJ2-1, with no clear D. Germline CDR1 LNHDA, CDR2 SQIVND (reference sequence). The CDR3 has 15 residues. The V gene lost 8 bases and the J gene lost 3 bases, with 17 bases spanning the gap.

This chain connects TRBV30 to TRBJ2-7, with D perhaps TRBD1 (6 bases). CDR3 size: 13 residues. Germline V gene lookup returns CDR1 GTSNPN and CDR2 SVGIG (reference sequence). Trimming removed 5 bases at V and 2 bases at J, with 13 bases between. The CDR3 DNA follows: TGTGCCTGGGGCCAGGACAGCACCTACGAGCAGTACTTC. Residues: CAWGQDSTYEQYF.

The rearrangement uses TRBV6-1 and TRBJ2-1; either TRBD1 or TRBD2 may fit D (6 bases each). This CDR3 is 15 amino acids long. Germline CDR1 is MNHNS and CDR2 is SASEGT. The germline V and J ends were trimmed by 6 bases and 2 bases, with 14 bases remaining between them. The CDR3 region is CASSQGGITYNEQFF. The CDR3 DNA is TGTGCCAGCAGCCAAGGGGGGATAACCTACAATGAGCAGTTCTTC.

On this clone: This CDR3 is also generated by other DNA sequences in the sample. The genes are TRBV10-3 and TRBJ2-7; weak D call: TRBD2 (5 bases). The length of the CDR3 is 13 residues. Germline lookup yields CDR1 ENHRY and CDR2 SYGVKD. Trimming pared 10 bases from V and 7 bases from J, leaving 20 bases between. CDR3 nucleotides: TGTGCCACCTCGGGCAGCGGTCGGGGTGAGCAGTACTTC. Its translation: CATSGSGRGEQYF.

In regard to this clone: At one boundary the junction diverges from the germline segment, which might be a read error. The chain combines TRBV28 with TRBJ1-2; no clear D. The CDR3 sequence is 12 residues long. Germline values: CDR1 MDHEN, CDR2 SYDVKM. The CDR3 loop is CASRSKTDGYTF. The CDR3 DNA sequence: TGTGCCAGCAGGTCCAAGACTGATGGCTACACATTC.

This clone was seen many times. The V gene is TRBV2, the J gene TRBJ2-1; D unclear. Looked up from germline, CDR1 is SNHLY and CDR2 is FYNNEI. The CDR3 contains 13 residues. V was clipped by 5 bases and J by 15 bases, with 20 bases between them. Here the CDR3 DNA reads TGTGCCAGCAGTAGGGAACCGCGAAACGCCCGGTTCTTC. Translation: CASSREPRNARFF.

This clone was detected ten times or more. In DNA form, the CDR3 reads TGTGCCAGCAGCCCGGACGCAACTTCTGAGCAGTTCTTC. Translation gives CASSPDATSEQFF. V and J are TRBV28 and TRBJ2-1; D is unclear. V was clipped by 6 bases and J by 9 bases, with 15 bases between them. The germline gives CDR1 MDHEN, CDR2 SYDVKM. The CDR3 runs 13 residues.

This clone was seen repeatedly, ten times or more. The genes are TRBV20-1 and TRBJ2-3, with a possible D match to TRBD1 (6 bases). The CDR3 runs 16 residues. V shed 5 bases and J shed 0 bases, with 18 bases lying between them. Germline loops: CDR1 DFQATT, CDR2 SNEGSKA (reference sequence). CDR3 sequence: CSASPDSHSSTDTQYF. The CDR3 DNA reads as TGCAGTGCTTCCCCGGACAGTCACTCTAGCACAGATACGCAGTATTTT.

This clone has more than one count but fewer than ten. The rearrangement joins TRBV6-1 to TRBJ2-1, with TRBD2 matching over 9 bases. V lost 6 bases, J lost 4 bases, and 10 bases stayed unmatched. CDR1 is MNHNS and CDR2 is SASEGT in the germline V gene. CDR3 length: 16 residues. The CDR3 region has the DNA TGTGCCAGCAGCACCTCGGTTAGCGGGAGTTACAATGAGCAGTTCTTC. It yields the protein CASSTSVSGSYNEQFF.

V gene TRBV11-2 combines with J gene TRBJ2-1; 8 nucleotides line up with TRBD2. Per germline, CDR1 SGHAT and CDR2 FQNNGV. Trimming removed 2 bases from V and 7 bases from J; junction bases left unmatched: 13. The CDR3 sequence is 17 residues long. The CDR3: CASSLWFLAGIRNEQFF. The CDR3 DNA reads TGTGCCAGCAGCTTATGGTTCCTAGCGGGTATTCGAAATGAGCAGTTCTTC.

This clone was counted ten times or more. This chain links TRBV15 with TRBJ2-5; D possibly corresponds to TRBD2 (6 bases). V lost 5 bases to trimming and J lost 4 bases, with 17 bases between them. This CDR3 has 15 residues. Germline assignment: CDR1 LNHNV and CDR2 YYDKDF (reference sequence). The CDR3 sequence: CATSGSGGWGETQYF. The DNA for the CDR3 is TGTGCCACCAGCGGTTCCGGGGGATGGGGAGAGACCCAGTACTTC.

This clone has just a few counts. The CDR3, as DNA: TGTGCCAGCAGTTTAGGAGGCAGGGCCCCAAATGGCTACACCTTC. Encoded protein: CASSLGGRAPNGYTF. The rearrangement uses TRBV28 and TRBJ1-2; weak D call: TRBD1 (5 bases). This CDR3 region has 15 residues. Germline values: CDR1 MDHEN, CDR2 SYDVKM. Trimming removed 2 bases at V and 6 bases at J, with 16 bases between.

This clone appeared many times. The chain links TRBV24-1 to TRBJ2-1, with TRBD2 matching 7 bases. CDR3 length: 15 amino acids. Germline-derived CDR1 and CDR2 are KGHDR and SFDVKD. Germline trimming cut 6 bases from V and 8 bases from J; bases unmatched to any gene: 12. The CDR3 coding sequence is TGTGCCACCAGTCATTGGCGGGAGACGGGGGATGAGCAGTTCTTC. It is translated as CATSHWRETGDEQFF.

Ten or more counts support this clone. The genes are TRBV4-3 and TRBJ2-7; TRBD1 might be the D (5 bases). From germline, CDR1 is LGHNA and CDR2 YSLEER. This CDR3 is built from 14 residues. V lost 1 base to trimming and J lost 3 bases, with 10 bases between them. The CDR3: CASSQAVRDYEQYF. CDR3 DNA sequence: TGCGCCAGCAGCCAAGCCGTCAGGGACTACGAGCAGTACTTC.

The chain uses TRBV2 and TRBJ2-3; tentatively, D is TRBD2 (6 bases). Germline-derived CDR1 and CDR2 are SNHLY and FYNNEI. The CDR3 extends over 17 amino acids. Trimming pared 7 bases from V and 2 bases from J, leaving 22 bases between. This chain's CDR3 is CASTHLGTLTTTDTQYF. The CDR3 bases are TGTGCCAGCACCCACCTCGGGACTCTTACCACCACAGATACGCAGTATTTT. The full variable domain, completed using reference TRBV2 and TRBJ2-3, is EPEVTQTPSHQVTQMGQEVILRCVPISNHLYFYWYRQILGQKVEFLVSFYNNEISEKSEIFDDQFSVERPDGSNFTLKIRSTKLEDSAMYFCASTHLGTLTTTDTQYFGPGTRLTVL.